At least ten counts were recorded for the clone carrying this T cell receptor (beta chain). No antigen is known for it. The germline CDR1 and CDR2 sequences are MGHRA and YSYEKL. The CDR3 is 15 residues long. The data are from a study of shared clonotypes between healthy human individuals. Sequenced by immunoSEQ multiplex PCR; TCRdb stores in-frame clones only, minus some. The table shows roughly 95,000 clones, with about 45% occurring only once. General study findings and limits: Tissue TCR repertoires likely differ from these blood-only repertoires.

The donors, all of them Caucasian adults, lived in Nashville, Tennessee. Specimen: PBMCs. The receptor comes from a woman aged 35 to 49 in good health. Some clones in this sample may be carry-over from other donors' samples. The rearrangement uses TRBV4-1 and TRBJ2-5; the D gene is possibly TRBD2 (5 bases). Judging by the DNA end, TRBJ2-7 fits better; the J call may be wrong. The CDR3 is CASGPEGAATYEQYF. The CDR3 nucleotides read TGCGCCAGCGGCCCAGAGGGAGCGGCGACCTACGAGCAGTACTTC.